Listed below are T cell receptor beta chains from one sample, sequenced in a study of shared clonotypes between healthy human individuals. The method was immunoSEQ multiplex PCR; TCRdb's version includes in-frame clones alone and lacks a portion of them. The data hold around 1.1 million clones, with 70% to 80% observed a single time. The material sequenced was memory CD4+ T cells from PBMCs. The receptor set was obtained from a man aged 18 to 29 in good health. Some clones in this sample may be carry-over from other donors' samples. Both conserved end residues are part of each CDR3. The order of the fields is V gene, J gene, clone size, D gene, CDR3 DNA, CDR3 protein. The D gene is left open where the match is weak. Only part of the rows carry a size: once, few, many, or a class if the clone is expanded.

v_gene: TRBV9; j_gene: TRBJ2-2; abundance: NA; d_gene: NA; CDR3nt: TGTGCCAGCAGCGTCGACAGAAACACCGGGGAGCTGTTTTTT; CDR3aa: CASSVDRNTGELFF
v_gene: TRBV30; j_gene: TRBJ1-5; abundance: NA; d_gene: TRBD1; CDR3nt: TGTGCCTGGAGTGTACAGGGGCTCCAACCCCAGCATTTT; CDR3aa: CAWSVQGLQPQHF
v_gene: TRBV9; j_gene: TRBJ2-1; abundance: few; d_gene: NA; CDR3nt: TGTGCCAGCAGCGTAGAAGGTAGACGCGTCAATGAGCAGTTCTTC; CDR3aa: CASSVEGRRVNEQFF
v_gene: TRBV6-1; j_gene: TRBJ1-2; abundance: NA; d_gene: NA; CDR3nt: TGTGCCACCTCATTAAGTTTGGACTATGGCTACACCTTC; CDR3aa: CATSLSLDYGYTF
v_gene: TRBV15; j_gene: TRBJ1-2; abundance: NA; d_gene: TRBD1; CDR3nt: TGTGCCACCAGCAGTTATAGGACAGGGCAGCAAGGCTACACCTTC; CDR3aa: CATSSYRTGQQGYTF
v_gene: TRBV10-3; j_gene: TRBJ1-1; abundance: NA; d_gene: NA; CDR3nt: TGTGCCATCAGTACAGGGAACACTGAAGCTTTCTTT; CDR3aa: CAISTGNTEAFF
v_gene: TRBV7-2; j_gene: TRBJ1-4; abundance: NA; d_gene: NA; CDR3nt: TGTGCCAGCAGCTTTGGGGGTAGAAGGGGAGGGAAACTGTTTTTT; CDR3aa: CASSFGGRRGGKLFF
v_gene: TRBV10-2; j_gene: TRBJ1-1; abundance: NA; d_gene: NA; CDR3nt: TGCGCCAGCAGTCCCGGAGGCAGAAAACTCGGGGACACTGAAGCTTTCTTT; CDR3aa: CASSPGGRKLGDTEAFF
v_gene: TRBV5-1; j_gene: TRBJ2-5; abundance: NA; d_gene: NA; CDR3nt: TGCGCCAGCAGCTTGTTGGGTACTCGTGGGCAAGAGACCCAGTACTTC; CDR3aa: CASSLLGTRGQETQYF
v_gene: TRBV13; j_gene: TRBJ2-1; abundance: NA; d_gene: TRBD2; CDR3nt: TGTGCCAGCAGCTCCCTAGCGGGAGGGCCAAAGGTGCAGTTCTTC; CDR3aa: CASSSLAGGPKVQFF
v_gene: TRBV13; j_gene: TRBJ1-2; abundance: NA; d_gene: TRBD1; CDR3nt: TGTGCCAGCAGCGAGTTGGGACAGGGGGCTCGTGGCTACACCTTC; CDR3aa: CASSELGQGARGYTF
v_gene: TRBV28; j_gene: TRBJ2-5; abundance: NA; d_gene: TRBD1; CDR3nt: TGTGCCAGCAGTATACAGGGGGAGGAGACCCAGTACTTC; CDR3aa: CASSIQGEETQYF
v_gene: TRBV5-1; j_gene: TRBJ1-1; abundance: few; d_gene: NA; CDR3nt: TGCGCCAGCAGACCAAACGACAGGCCCACTAATGATGCTTTCTTT; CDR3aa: CASRPNDRPTNDAFF
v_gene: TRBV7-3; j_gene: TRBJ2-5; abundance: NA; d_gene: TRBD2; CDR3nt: TGTGCCAGCAGCTTAAGGAGGGGAGGGGTAGAGACCCAGTACTTC; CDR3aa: CASSLRRGGVETQYF
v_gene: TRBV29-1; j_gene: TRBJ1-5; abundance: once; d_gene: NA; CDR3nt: TGCAGCGTTGAATTTCCAGGGGACAATCAGCCCCAGCATTTT; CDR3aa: CSVEFPGDNQPQHF
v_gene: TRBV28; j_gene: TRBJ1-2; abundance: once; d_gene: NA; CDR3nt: TGTGCCAGCAGTCCTTACAGGGACGGGGATGGCTACACCTTC; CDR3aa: CASSPYRDGDGYTF
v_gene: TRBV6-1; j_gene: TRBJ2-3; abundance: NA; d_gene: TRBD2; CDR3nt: TGTGCCAGCAGTCCCCGGGACTATAGCACAGATACGCAGTATTTT; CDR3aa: CASSPRDYSTDTQYF
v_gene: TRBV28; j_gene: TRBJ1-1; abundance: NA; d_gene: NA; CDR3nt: TGTGCCAGCAGTCATCCCCGGGAAGCTTTCTTT; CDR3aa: CASSHPREAFF
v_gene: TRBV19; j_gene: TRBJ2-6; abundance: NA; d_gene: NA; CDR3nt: TGTGCCAGTAGTGGCCGGTTCGGGGCCAACGTCCTGACTTTC; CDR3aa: CASSGRFGANVLTF
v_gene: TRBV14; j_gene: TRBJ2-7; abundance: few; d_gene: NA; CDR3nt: TGTGCCAGCAGCCAAGATTTCGGGTCCTACGAGCAGTACTTC; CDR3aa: CASSQDFGSYEQYF
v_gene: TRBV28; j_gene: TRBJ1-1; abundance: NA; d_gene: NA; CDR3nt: TGTGCCAGCAGTTTGGATGGACAGAAAGCTTTCTTT; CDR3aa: CASSLDGQKAFF
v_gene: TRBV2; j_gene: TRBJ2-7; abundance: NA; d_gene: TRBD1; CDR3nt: TGTGCCAGCAGTGATACAGGGGGCTACGAGCAGTACTTC; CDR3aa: CASSDTGGYEQYF
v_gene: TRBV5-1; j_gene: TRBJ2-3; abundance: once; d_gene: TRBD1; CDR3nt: TGCGCCAGCAGCTTGGAAGGGGGCGATACGCAGTATTTT; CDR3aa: CASSLEGGDTQYF
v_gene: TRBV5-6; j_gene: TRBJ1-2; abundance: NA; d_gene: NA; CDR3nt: TGTGCCAGCAGCTTGGAGCGGACCTATGGCTACACCTTC; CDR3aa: CASSLERTYGYTF
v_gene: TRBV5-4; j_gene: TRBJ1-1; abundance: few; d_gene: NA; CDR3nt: TGTGCCAGCAGCTTGGCCCCGGGCGGGGGTCGGGGCACTGAAGCTTTCTTT; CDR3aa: CASSLAPGGGRGTEAFF
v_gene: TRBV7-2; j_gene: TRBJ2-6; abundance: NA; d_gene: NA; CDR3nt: TGTGCCAGCAGCTTAGCGCGCAGAAACTCTGGGGCCAACGTCCTGACTTTC; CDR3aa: CASSLARRNSGANVLTF
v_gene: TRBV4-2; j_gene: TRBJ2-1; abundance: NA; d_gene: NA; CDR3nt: TGTGCCAGCAGCCAAGACGGGGGAGGCGGGCCCAATGAGCAGTTCTTC; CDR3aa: CASSQDGGGGPNEQFF
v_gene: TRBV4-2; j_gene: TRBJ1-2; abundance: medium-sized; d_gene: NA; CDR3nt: TGTGCCAGCAGCGACGGCGGGTCAGCTAACTATGGCTACACCTTC; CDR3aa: CASSDGGSANYGYTF
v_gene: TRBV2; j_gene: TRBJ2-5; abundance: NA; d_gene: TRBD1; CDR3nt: TGTGCCAGCAGTGGACAGGGGCGTCAAGAGACCCAGTACTTC; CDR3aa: CASSGQGRQETQYF
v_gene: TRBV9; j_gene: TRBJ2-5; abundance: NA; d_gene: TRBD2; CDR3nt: TGTGCCAGCAGCGTATCTGGGACTAGAGAAGAGACCCAGTACTTC; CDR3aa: CASSVSGTREETQYF
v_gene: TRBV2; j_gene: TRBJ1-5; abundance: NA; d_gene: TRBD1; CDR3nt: TGTGCCAGCAGCTCCAGGACAGGGGGAGGTCAGCCCCAGCATTTT; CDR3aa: CASSSRTGGGQPQHF
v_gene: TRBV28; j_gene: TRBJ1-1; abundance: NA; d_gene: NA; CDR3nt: TGTGCCAGCAGACGACTCTCGACCGGGACCGCTAGGGGTGGCACTGAAGCTTTCTTT; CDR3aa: CASRRLSTGTARGGTEAFF
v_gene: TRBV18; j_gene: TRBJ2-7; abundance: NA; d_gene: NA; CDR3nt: TGTGCCAGCTCACCCCCGCACGAGGGCGAGCAGTACTTC; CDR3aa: CASSPPHEGEQYF
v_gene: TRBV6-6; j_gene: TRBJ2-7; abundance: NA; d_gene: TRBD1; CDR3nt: TGTGCCAGCAGTTTCCGACAGGGAAAGGAAGAGCAGTACTTC; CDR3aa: CASSFRQGKEEQYF
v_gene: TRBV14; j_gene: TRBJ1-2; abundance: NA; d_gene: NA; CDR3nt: TGTGCCAGCAGCCAAGATTTGACGGTCAGCTATGGCTACACCTTC; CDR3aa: CASSQDLTVSYGYTF
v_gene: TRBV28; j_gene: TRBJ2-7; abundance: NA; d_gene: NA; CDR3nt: TGTGCCAGCAGTCTCCACGGGGACGCGTCCTACGAGCAGTACTTC; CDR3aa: CASSLHGDASYEQYF
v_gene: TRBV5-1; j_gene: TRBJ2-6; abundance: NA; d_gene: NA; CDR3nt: TGCGCCAGCAGCCTGGGGGGGACAGATCCCTCTGGGGCCAACGTCCTGACTTTC; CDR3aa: CASSLGGTDPSGANVLTF
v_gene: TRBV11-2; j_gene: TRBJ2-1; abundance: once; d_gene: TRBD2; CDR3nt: TGTGCCAGCAGCTTAGGTACTAGCGGGGACCCTCAGTTCTTC; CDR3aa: CASSLGTSGDPQFF
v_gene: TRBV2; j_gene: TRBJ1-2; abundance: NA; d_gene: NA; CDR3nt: TGTGCCAGCAGGCCCGGACAGTATGGCTACACCTTC; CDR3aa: CASRPGQYGYTF
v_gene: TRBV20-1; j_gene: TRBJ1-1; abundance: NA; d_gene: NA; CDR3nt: TGCAGTGCTAGCTGGCGGACTGAAGCTTTCTTT; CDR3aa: CSASWRTEAFF
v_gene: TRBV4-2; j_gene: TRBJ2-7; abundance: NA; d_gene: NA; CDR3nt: TGTGCCAGCAGCCAAGCTCTATCCGCAACGAGCTACGAGCAGTACTTC; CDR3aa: CASSQALSATSYEQYF
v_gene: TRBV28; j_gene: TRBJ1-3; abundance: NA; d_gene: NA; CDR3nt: TGTGCCAGCCGCTCGGGAGGGGCGGATGGAAACACCATATATTTT; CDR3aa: CASRSGGADGNTIYF
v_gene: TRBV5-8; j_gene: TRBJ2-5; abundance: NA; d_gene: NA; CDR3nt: TGTGCCAGCAGCTCCCTAAGGTCTGGACAACAGTACTTC; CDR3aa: CASSSLRSGQQYF
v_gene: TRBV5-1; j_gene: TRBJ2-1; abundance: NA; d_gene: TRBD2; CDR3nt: TGCGCCAGCAGCCCCAGGACTAGCGGGAGGGGAAATGAGCAGTTCTTC; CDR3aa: CASSPRTSGRGNEQFF
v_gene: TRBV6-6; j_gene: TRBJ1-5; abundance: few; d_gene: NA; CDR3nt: TGTGCCAGCAGTCCCGGGGGGAATCAGCCCCAGCATTTT; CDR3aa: CASSPGGNQPQHF
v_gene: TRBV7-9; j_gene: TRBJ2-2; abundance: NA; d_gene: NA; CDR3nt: TGTGCCAGCAGCTTACCCCGGGGCCAAAAAGGGGCCACCGGGGAGCTGTTTTTT; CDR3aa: CASSLPRGQKGATGELFF
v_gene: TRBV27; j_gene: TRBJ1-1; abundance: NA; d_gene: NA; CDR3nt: TGTGCCAGCAGTTTTAGGGGCGTCACTGAAGCTTTCTTT; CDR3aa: CASSFRGVTEAFF
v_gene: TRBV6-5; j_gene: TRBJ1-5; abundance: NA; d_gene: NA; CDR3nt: TGTGCCAGCAGTTACATGAGCAATCAGCCCCAGCATTTT; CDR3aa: CASSYMSNQPQHF
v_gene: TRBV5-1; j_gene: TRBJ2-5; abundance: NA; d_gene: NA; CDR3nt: TGCGCCAGCAGCTTGGCTTCTAGGAGAGAGACCCAGTACTTC; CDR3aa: CASSLASRRETQYF
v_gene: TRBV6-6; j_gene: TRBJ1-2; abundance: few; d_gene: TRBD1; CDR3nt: TGTGCCAGCACCAGGGGGGTCACCTATGGCTACACCTTC; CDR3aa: CASTRGVTYGYTF
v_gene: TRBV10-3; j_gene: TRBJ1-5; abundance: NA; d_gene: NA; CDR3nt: TGTGCCATCAGTAGCAACGTAGGTCAGCCCCAGCATTTT; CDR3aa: CAISSNVGQPQHF
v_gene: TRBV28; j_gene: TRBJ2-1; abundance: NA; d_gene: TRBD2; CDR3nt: TGTGCCAGCAGTCTAGCGGCCTACAATGAGCAGTTCTTC; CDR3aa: CASSLAAYNEQFF